The rows below give T cell receptor beta chains drawn from one sample of a study of T cell repertoires in cytomegalovirus infection. TCRdb recomputed calls from the reads with MiXCR, one row per CDR3 protein. Seen here are under 250,000 distinct CDR3 sequences, roughly an eighth observed once, and the top ten hold 1.5% to 2%. The sequenced sample consisted of PBMCs. All receptors come from a human donor in good health (CMV status not recorded). Some clones in this sample may be carry-over from other donors' samples. Each CDR3 is given with its conserved first and last residue. The order of the fields is clone size, V gene, D gene, J gene, CDR3 length, CDR3 protein, CDR3 DNA. A D gene is named only where the DNA matches it firmly. The size field is filled for only some rows; it gives once, few, many or a size class.

clone size: .
V gene: TRBV19
D gene: TRBD1
J gene: TRBJ1-6
CDR3 length: 16
CDR3 protein: CASSNPGQLKNSPLHF
CDR3 DNA: TGTGCCAGTAGTAACCCGGGACAGCTAAAAAATTCACCCCTCCACTTT

clone size: many
V gene: TRBV7-2
D gene: TRBD2
J gene: TRBJ2-5
CDR3 length: 16
CDR3 protein: CASSSPLAGGLETQYF
CDR3 DNA: TGTGCCAGCAGCTCCCCGTTAGCGGGGGGGCTTGAGACCCAGTACTTC

clone size: many
V gene: TRBV7-2
D gene: TRBD1
J gene: TRBJ2-5
CDR3 length: 15
CDR3 protein: CASSLGQGAEGTQYF
CDR3 DNA: TGTGCCAGCAGCTTAGGACAGGGGGCAGAAGGGACCCAGTACTTC

clone size: many
V gene: TRBV5-1
D gene: TRBD2
J gene: TRBJ2-5
CDR3 length: 16
CDR3 protein: CASSSVAGRSGETQYF
CDR3 DNA: TGCGCCAGCAGCTCGGTAGCGGGGCGCAGCGGAGAGACCCAGTACTTC

clone size: medium-sized
V gene: TRBV7-2
D gene: .
J gene: TRBJ2-1
CDR3 length: 11
CDR3 protein: CASSSHNEQFF
CDR3 DNA: TGTGCCAGCAGCTCCCACAATGAGCAGTTCTTC

clone size: many
V gene: TRBV5-5
D gene: .
J gene: TRBJ1-6
CDR3 length: 14
CDR3 protein: CASSWTADNSPLHF
CDR3 DNA: TGTGCCAGCAGCTGGACAGCCGATAATTCACCCCTCCACTTT

clone size: many
V gene: TRBV7-9
D gene: .
J gene: TRBJ1-4
CDR3 length: 15
CDR3 protein: CASSESGATNEKLFF
CDR3 DNA: TGTGCCAGCAGCGAATCAGGTGCAACTAATGAAAAACTGTTTTTT

clone size: .
V gene: TRBV10-3
D gene: TRBD1
J gene: TRBJ2-7
CDR3 length: 14
CDR3 protein: CAITEGQGAYEQYF
CDR3 DNA: TGTGCCATCACCGAGGGACAGGGGGCTTACGAGCAGTACTTC

clone size: few
V gene: TRBV9
D gene: .
J gene: TRBJ2-4
CDR3 length: 17
CDR3 protein: CASSVASGHQAKNIQYF
CDR3 DNA: TGTGCCAGCAGCGTAGCCTCCGGACACCAAGCCAAAAACATTCAGTACTTC

clone size: many
V gene: TRBV6-2/TRBV6-3
D gene: TRBD2
J gene: TRBJ2-1
CDR3 length: 15
CDR3 protein: CASKATSGRSNEQFF
CDR3 DNA: TGTGCCAGCAAAGCGACTAGCGGGAGGAGCAATGAGCAGTTCTTC

clone size: many
V gene: TRBV7-2
D gene: .
J gene: TRBJ2-6
CDR3 length: 19
CDR3 protein: CASSLGFPPSSSGANVLTF
CDR3 DNA: TGTGCCAGCAGCTTAGGGTTCCCCCCCTCGAGCTCTGGGGCCAACGTCCTGACTTTC

clone size: many
V gene: TRBV12-3/TRBV12-4
D gene: .
J gene: TRBJ1-1
CDR3 length: 15
CDR3 protein: CASSPVTGLDTEAFF
CDR3 DNA: TGTGCCAGCAGTCCGGTGACAGGTCTGGACACTGAAGCTTTCTTT

clone size: many
V gene: TRBV7-2
D gene: .
J gene: TRBJ1-1
CDR3 length: 13
CDR3 protein: CASSLEGGGKAFF
CDR3 DNA: TGTGCCAGCAGCTTAGAGGGGGGGGGGAAAGCTTTCTTT

clone size: many
V gene: TRBV7-2
D gene: TRBD1
J gene: TRBJ2-4
CDR3 length: 13
CDR3 protein: CASSSGTGAIQYF
CDR3 DNA: TGTGCCAGCAGCTCTGGGACAGGGGCCATTCAGTACTTC

clone size: few
V gene: TRBV2
D gene: TRBD2
J gene: TRBJ2-1
CDR3 length: 15
CDR3 protein: CASSSPTSGANEQFF
CDR3 DNA: TGTGCCAGCAGCAGCCCCACTAGCGGGGCAAATGAGCAGTTCTTC

clone size: many
V gene: TRBV7-2
D gene: .
J gene: TRBJ2-3
CDR3 length: 15
CDR3 protein: CASSLLAQQSGTQYF
CDR3 DNA: TGTGCCAGCAGCTTATTGGCACAACAATCTGGTACGCAGTATTTT

clone size: few
V gene: TRBV20-1
D gene: .
J gene: TRBJ2-5
CDR3 length: 12
CDR3 protein: CSARGPLETQYF
CDR3 DNA: TGCAGTGCCCGGGGGCCGCTGGAGACCCAGTACTTC

clone size: .
V gene: TRBV19
D gene: .
J gene: TRBJ1-2
CDR3 length: 12
CDR3 protein: CASTRGVGGYTF
CDR3 DNA: TGTGCCAGCACCCGAGGAGTCGGGGGCTACACCTTC

clone size: .
V gene: TRBV20-1
D gene: TRBD1
J gene: TRBJ2-7
CDR3 length: 14
CDR3 protein: CSAITGQGIREQYF
CDR3 DNA: TGCAGTGCTATTACGGGACAGGGGATTCGGGAGCAGTACTTC

clone size: few
V gene: TRBV6-2/TRBV6-3
D gene: TRBD1
J gene: TRBJ1-1
CDR3 length: 16
CDR3 protein: CASSDRRGKWNTEAFF
CDR3 DNA: TGTGCCAGCAGTGACCGCAGGGGGAAGTGGAACACTGAAGCTTTCTTT

clone size: many
V gene: TRBV7-8
D gene: TRBD2
J gene: TRBJ2-7
CDR3 length: 15
CDR3 protein: CASSLTSGRGYEQYF
CDR3 DNA: TGTGCCAGCAGCCTCACTAGCGGGAGGGGTTACGAGCAGTACTTC

clone size: many
V gene: TRBV19
D gene: .
J gene: TRBJ1-4
CDR3 length: 15
CDR3 protein: CASSIEDRRNEKLFF
CDR3 DNA: TGTGCCAGTAGTATAGAAGACCGACGGAATGAAAAACTGTTTTTT

clone size: few
V gene: TRBV19
D gene: TRBD2
J gene: TRBJ2-1
CDR3 length: 16
CDR3 protein: CATNELAGAGYNEQFF
CDR3 DNA: TGTGCCACCAACGAACTAGCGGGAGCCGGCTACAATGAGCAGTTCTTC

clone size: many
V gene: TRBV7-2
D gene: .
J gene: TRBJ2-7
CDR3 length: 17
CDR3 protein: CASSLLPTSRQAYEQYF
CDR3 DNA: TGTGCCAGCAGCTTACTCCCCACTAGCCGCCAAGCCTACGAGCAGTACTTC

clone size: many
V gene: TRBV7-8
D gene: .
J gene: TRBJ2-1
CDR3 length: 10
CDR3 protein: CASMGGEQFF
CDR3 DNA: TGTGCCAGCATGGGGGGTGAGCAGTTCTTC

clone size: .
V gene: TRBV7-3
D gene: TRBD2
J gene: TRBJ2-3
CDR3 length: 14
CDR3 protein: CASAGGGGTDTQYF
CDR3 DNA: TGTGCCAGCGCGGGGGGGGGCGGCACAGATACGCAGTATTTT

clone size: many
V gene: TRBV12-3/TRBV12-4
D gene: .
J gene: TRBJ1-5
CDR3 length: 12
CDR3 protein: CASSNGGQPQHF
CDR3 DNA: TGTGCCAGCAGTAACGGGGGCCAGCCCCAGCATTTT

clone size: .
V gene: TRBV6-2/TRBV6-3
D gene: .
J gene: TRBJ2-1
CDR3 length: 11
CDR3 protein: CASDQGGEQFF
CDR3 DNA: TGTGCCAGTGACCAAGGGGGTGAGCAGTTCTTC

clone size: .
V gene: TRBV12-3/TRBV12-4
D gene: .
J gene: TRBJ2-1
CDR3 length: 16
CDR3 protein: CASTPRGGGTYNEQFF
CDR3 DNA: TGTGCCAGCACCCCCCGAGGGGGGGGAACCTACAATGAGCAGTTCTTC

clone size: many
V gene: TRBV19
D gene: TRBD2
J gene: TRBJ2-3
CDR3 length: 14
CDR3 protein: CASSTGGVADTQYF
CDR3 DNA: TGTGCCAGTAGTACCGGGGGGGTTGCAGATACGCAGTATTTT

clone size: .
V gene: TRBV4-2
D gene: TRBD1
J gene: TRBJ1-4
CDR3 length: 16
CDR3 protein: CASSHVGTGGYEKLFF
CDR3 DNA: TGTGCCAGCAGCCATGTCGGGACAGGGGGCTATGAAAAACTGTTTTTT

clone size: few
V gene: TRBV20-1
D gene: TRBD1
J gene: TRBJ2-7
CDR3 length: 15
CDR3 protein: CSARDLGQGAYEQYF
CDR3 DNA: TGCAGTGCTAGAGATCTCGGACAGGGGGCCTACGAGCAGTACTTC

clone size: many
V gene: TRBV7-2
D gene: .
J gene: TRBJ1-6
CDR3 length: 17
CDR3 protein: CASSFAGTSSYNSPLHF
CDR3 DNA: TGTGCCAGCAGCTTCGCGGGGACGAGCTCCTATAATTCACCCCTCCACTTT

clone size: many
V gene: TRBV7-9
D gene: TRBD2
J gene: TRBJ2-7
CDR3 length: 14
CDR3 protein: CASSTYSGIYEQYF
CDR3 DNA: TGTGCCAGCAGTACTTATAGCGGGATTTACGAGCAGTACTTC

clone size: many
V gene: TRBV7-9
D gene: .
J gene: TRBJ1-6
CDR3 length: 18
CDR3 protein: CASSPFSGPRASNSPLHF
CDR3 DNA: TGTGCCAGCAGCCCGTTTTCCGGGCCCCGGGCTTCTAATTCACCCCTCCACTTT

clone size: many
V gene: TRBV28
D gene: .
J gene: TRBJ1-2
CDR3 length: 12
CDR3 protein: CASSSNLYGYTF
CDR3 DNA: TGTGCCAGCAGCTCTAACCTCTATGGCTACACCTTC

clone size: many
V gene: TRBV15
D gene: .
J gene: TRBJ1-5
CDR3 length: 15
CDR3 protein: CATSRDIRGNQPQHF
CDR3 DNA: TGTGCCACCAGCAGAGATATAAGGGGCAATCAGCCCCAGCATTTT

clone size: many
V gene: TRBV7-2
D gene: TRBD1
J gene: TRBJ2-3
CDR3 length: 16
CDR3 protein: CASSEPWTGGSDTQYF
CDR3 DNA: TGTGCCAGCAGTGAACCCTGGACAGGGGGCTCAGATACGCAGTATTTT

clone size: .
V gene: TRBV6-8
D gene: .
J gene: TRBJ2-6
CDR3 length: 17
CDR3 protein: CASGYWGPISGANVLTF
CDR3 DNA: TGTGCCAGCGGTTATTGGGGTCCCATCTCTGGGGCCAACGTCCTGACTTTC

clone size: many
V gene: TRBV20-1
D gene: .
J gene: TRBJ2-1
CDR3 length: 14
CDR3 protein: CSARDRYTEREQFF
CDR3 DNA: TGCAGTGCTAGAGATAGATACACGGAACGAGAGCAGTTCTTC

clone size: .
V gene: TRBV14
D gene: .
J gene: TRBJ1-1
CDR3 length: 13
CDR3 protein: CASSHPSGAEAFF
CDR3 DNA: TGTGCCAGCAGCCACCCCTCAGGGGCTGAAGCTTTCTTT

clone size: .
V gene: TRBV19
D gene: TRBD2
J gene: TRBJ2-1
CDR3 length: 20
CDR3 protein: CASSIQGPSAGPFSYNEQFF
CDR3 DNA: TGTGCCAGTAGTATTCAGGGACCTTCAGCGGGACCCTTCTCCTACAATGAGCAGTTCTTC

clone size: .
V gene: TRBV30
D gene: .
J gene: TRBJ2-7
CDR3 length: 13
CDR3 protein: CACHRRRAYEQYF
CDR3 DNA: TGTGCCTGCCACCGACGGAGGGCCTACGAGCAGTACTTC

clone size: many
V gene: TRBV7-2
D gene: .
J gene: TRBJ1-5
CDR3 length: 15
CDR3 protein: CASSPSGAGNQPQHF
CDR3 DNA: TGTGCCAGCAGCCCCTCAGGGGCGGGCAATCAGCCCCAGCATTTT

clone size: .
V gene: TRBV20-1
D gene: TRBD1
J gene: TRBJ2-7
CDR3 length: 15
CDR3 protein: CSARANRGSYPEQYF
CDR3 DNA: TGCAGTGCTAGAGCCAACAGGGGGTCCTACCCGGAGCAGTACTTC

clone size: .
V gene: TRBV19
D gene: .
J gene: TRBJ2-1
CDR3 length: 14
CDR3 protein: CASRGRSSYNEQFF
CDR3 DNA: TGTGCCAGTAGGGGACGGAGCTCCTACAATGAGCAGTTCTTC

clone size: many
V gene: TRBV20-1
D gene: .
J gene: TRBJ2-1
CDR3 length: 14
CDR3 protein: CSARVVGTYNEQFF
CDR3 DNA: TGCAGTGCTAGGGTTGTAGGCACCTACAATGAGCAGTTCTTC

clone size: many
V gene: TRBV7-2
D gene: .
J gene: TRBJ2-5
CDR3 length: 13
CDR3 protein: CASSLAVQETQYF
CDR3 DNA: TGTGCCAGCAGCTTAGCAGTACAAGAGACCCAGTACTTC

clone size: .
V gene: TRBV5-6
D gene: .
J gene: TRBJ1-5
CDR3 length: 16
CDR3 protein: CASSLMVPAPNQPQHF
CDR3 DNA: TGTGCCAGCAGCTTGATGGTCCCGGCCCCCAATCAGCCCCAGCATTTT

clone size: few
V gene: TRBV18
D gene: .
J gene: TRBJ1-1
CDR3 length: 16
CDR3 protein: CASSPLNMAVNTEAFF
CDR3 DNA: TGTGCCAGCTCACCTTTAAACATGGCCGTGAACACTGAAGCTTTCTTT

clone size: many
V gene: TRBV12-5
D gene: TRBD1
J gene: TRBJ2-1
CDR3 length: 16
CDR3 protein: CASGLGQGGSYNEQFF
CDR3 DNA: TGTGCTAGTGGCCTCGGACAGGGAGGCTCCTACAATGAGCAGTTCTTC

clone size: many
V gene: TRBV27
D gene: .
J gene: TRBJ1-1
CDR3 length: 14
CDR3 protein: CASSRRGLNTEAFF
CDR3 DNA: TGTGCCAGCTCCCGGCGAGGGCTGAACACTGAAGCTTTCTTT

clone size: .
V gene: TRBV9
D gene: .
J gene: TRBJ1-3
CDR3 length: 13
CDR3 protein: CASSTSLGNTIYF
CDR3 DNA: TGTGCCAGCAGCACCTCGTTGGGGAACACCATATATTTT